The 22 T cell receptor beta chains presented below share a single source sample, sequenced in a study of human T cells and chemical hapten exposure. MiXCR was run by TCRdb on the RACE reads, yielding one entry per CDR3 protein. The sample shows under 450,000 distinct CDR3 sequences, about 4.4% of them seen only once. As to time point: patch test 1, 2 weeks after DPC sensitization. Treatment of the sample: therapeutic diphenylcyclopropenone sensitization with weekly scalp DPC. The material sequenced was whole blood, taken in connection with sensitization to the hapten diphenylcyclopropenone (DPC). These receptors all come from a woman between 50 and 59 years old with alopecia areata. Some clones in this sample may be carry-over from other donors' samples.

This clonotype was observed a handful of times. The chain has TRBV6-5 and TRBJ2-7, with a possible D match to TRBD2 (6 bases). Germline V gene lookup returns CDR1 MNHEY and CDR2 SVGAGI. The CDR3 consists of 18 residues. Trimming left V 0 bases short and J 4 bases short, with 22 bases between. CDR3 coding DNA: TGTGCCAGCAGTTACTCCGATTACCGGGACTCGGCCGATTACGAGCAGTACTTC. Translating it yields CASSYSDYRDSADYEQYF.

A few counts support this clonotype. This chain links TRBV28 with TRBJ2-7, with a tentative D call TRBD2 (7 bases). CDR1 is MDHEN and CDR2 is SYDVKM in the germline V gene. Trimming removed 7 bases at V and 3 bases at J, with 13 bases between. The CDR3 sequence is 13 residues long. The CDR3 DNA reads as TGTGCCAGCATCGGGGGGCCGAGCTACGAGCAGTACTTC. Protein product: CASIGGPSYEQYF.

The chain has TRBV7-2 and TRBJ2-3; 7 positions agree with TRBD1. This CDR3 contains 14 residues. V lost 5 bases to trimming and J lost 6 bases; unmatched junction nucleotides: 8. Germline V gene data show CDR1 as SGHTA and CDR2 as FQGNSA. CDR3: CASSHPTGPDTQYF. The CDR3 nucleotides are TGTGCCAGCAGCCACCCGACAGGGCCGGATACGCAGTATTTT. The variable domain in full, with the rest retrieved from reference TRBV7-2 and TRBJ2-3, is GAGVSQSPSNKVTEKGKDVELRCDPISGHTALYWYRQSLGQGLEFLIYFQGNSAPDKSGLPSDRFSAERTGGSVSTLTIQRTQQEDSAVYLCASSHPTGPDTQYFGPGTRLTVL.

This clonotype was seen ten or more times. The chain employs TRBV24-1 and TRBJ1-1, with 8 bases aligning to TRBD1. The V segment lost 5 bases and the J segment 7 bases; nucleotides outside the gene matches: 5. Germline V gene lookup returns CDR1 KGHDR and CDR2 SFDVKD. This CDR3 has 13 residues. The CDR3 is CATSADRGIEAFF. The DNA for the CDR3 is TGTGCCACCAGTGCAGACAGGGGCATTGAAGCTTTCTTT.

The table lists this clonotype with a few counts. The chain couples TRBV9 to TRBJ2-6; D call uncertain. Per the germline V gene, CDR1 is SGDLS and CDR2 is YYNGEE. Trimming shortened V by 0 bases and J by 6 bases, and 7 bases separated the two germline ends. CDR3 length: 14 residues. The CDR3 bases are TGTGCCAGCAGCGTAGGTGGTACGGCCAACGTCCTGACTTTC. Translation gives CASSVGGTANVLTF.

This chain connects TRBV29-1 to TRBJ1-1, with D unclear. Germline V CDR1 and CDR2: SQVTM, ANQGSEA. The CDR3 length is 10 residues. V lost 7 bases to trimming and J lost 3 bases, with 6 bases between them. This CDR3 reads CSARYTEAFF. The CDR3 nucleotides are TGCAGCGCCCGTTACACTGAAGCTTTCTTT.

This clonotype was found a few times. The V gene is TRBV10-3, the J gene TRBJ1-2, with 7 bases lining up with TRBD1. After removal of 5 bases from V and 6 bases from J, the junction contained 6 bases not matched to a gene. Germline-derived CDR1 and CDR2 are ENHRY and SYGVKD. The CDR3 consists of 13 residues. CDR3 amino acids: CAISLDRTDGYTF. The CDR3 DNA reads TGTGCCATCAGTTTGGACAGGACGGATGGCTACACCTTC.

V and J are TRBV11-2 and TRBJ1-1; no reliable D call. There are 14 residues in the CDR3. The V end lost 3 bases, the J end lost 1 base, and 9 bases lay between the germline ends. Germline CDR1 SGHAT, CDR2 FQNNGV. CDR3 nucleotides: TGTGCCAGCAGCTTCTCATTGGGGAACACTGAAGCTTTCTTT. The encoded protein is CASSFSLGNTEAFF.

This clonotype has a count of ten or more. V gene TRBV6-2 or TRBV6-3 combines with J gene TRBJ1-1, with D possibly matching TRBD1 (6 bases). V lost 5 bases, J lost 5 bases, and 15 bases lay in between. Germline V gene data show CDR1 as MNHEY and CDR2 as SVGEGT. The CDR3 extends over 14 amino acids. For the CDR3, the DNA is TGTGCCAGCAGTCCACTACAGGGTTTGACTGAAGCTTTCTTT. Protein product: CASSPLQGLTEAFF.

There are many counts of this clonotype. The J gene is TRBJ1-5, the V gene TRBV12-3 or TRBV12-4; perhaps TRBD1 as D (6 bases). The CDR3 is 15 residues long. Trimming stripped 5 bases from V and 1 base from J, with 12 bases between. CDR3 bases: TGTGCCAGCAGTCCAACAGGGAACAGCAATCAGCCCCAGCATTTT. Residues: CASSPTGNSNQPQHF.

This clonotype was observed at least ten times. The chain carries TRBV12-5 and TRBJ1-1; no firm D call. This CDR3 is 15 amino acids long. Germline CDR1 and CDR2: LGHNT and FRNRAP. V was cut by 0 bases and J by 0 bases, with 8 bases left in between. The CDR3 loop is CASGLVSSMNTEAFF. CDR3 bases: TGTGCTAGTGGTTTGGTATCCTCGATGAACACTGAAGCTTTCTTT.

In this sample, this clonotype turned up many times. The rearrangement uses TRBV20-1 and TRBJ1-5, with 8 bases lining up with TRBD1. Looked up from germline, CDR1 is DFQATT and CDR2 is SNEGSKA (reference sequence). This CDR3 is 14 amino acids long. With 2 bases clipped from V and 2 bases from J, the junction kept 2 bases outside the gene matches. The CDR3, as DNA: TGCAGTGCTAGACAGGGGGCGGGCAATCAGCCCCAGCATTTT. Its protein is CSARQGAGNQPQHF.

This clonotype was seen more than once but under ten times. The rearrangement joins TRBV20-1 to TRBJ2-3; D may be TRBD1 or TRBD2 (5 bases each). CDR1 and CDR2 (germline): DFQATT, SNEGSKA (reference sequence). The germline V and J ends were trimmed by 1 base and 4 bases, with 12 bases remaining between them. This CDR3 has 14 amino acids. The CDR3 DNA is TGCAGTGCTAGAGGAGAGGGGCAGTCAGATACGCAGTATTTT. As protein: CSARGEGQSDTQYF.

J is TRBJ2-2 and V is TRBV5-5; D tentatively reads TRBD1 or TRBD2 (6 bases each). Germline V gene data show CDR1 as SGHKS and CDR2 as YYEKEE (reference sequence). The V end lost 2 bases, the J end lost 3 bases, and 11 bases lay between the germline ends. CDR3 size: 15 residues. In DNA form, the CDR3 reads TGTGCCAGCAGCTTCATGAGGGGGGACACCGGGGAGCTGTTTTTT. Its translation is CASSFMRGDTGELFF.

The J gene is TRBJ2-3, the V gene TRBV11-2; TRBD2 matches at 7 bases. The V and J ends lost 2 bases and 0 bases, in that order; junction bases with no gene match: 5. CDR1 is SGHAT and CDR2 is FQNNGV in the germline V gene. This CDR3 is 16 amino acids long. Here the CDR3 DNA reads TGTGCCAGCAGCTTAAGAGGAGCGGGGAGCACAGATACGCAGTATTTT. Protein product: CASSLRGAGSTDTQYF.

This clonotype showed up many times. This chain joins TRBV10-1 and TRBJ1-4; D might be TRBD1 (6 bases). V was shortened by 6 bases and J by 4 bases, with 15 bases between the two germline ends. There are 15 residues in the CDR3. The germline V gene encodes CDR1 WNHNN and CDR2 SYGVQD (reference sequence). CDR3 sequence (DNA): TGCGCCAGCAGCGCCGGGACAACTATTAATGAAAAACTGTTTTTT. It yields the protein CASSAGTTINEKLFF.

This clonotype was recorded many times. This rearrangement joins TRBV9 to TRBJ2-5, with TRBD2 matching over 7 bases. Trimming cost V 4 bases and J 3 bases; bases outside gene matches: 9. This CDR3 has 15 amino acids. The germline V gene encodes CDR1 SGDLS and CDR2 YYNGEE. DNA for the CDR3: TGTGCCAGCAGCTCTACCGGGACTACGGAAGAGACCCAGTACTTC. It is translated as CASSSTGTTEETQYF.

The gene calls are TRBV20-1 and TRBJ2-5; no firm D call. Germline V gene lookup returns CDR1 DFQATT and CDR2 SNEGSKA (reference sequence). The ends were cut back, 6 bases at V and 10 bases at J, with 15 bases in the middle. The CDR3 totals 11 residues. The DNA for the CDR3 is TGCAGTGCCCTGTTACTTAATAACCAGTACTTC. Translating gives CSALLLNNQYF.

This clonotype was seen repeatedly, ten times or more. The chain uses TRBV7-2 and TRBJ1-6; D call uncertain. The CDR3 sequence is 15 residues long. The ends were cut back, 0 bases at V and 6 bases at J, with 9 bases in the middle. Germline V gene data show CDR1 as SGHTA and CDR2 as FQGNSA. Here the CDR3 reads CASSLAKGFNSPLHF. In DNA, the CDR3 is TGTGCCAGCAGCTTAGCGAAGGGATTTAATTCACCCCTCCACTTT. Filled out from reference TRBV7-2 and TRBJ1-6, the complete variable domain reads GAGVSQSPSNKVTEKGKDVELRCDPISGHTALYWYRQSLGQGLEFLIYFQGNSAPDKSGLPSDRFSAERTGGSVSTLTIQRTQQEDSAVYLCASSLAKGFNSPLHFGNGTRLTVT.

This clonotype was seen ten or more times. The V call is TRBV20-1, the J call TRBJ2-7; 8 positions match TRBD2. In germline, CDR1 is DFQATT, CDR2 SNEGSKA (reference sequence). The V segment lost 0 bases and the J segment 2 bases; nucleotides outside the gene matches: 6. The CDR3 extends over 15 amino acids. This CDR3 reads CSAREGGRLPYEQYF. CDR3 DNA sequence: TGCAGTGCTAGAGAGGGCGGGAGGCTGCCCTACGAGCAGTACTTC.

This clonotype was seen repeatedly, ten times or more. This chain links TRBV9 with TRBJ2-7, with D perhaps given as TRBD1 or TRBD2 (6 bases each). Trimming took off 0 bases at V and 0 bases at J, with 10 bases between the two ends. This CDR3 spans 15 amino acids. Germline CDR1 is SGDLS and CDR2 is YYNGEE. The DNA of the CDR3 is TGTGCCAGCAGCGTAGAAGGGGGGAGCTCCTACGAGCAGTACTTC. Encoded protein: CASSVEGGSSYEQYF.

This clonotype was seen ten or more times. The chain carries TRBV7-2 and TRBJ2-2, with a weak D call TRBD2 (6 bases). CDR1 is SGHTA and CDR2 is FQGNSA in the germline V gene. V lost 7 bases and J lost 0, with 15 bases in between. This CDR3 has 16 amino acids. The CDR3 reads CASTSPGTSNTGELFF. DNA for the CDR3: TGTGCCAGCACTAGCCCCGGGACTTCGAACACCGGGGAGCTGTTTTTT.